The 20 T cell receptor beta chains reported below all come from one sample, sequenced in a study of blood T cell repertoires in COVID-19. Measured with immunoSEQ multiplex PCR; TCRdb has only the in-frame clones, and not every one. The data contain 140,000 to 150,000 clones, about 77% of them singletons. Material: peripheral blood. The source is a man aged 55 to 69 with acute or convalescent COVID-19.

The chain employs TRBV18 and TRBJ1-4, with D tentatively TRBD1 (5 bases). V was shortened by 2 bases and J by 2 bases, with 18 bases between the two germline ends. The germline gives CDR1 KGHSH, CDR2 LQKENI. The CDR3 runs 18 residues. CDR3 nucleotide sequence: TGTGCCAGCTCACCATTTTCGACAGTGGGATCGACTAATGAAAAACTGTTTTTT. This sequence encodes CASSPFSTVGSTNEKLFF.

The V and J genes are TRBV10-1 and TRBJ2-7; 8 nucleotides align to TRBD1. CDR1 is WNHNN, CDR2 SYGVQD, per germline (reference sequence). The ends lost 3 bases at V and 2 bases at J; junction bases unmatched: 0. The CDR3 is made up of 13 amino acids. DNA of the CDR3: TGCGCCAGCAGTGACAGGGGGCCCTACGAGCAGTACTTC. Its translation is CASSDRGPYEQYF.

This chain connects TRBV2 to TRBJ2-2; 12 bases match TRBD2. The CDR3 extends over 17 amino acids. The V gene's germline CDR1 is SNHLY and CDR2 FYNNEI. J lost 5 bases, V lost 8 bases, and 12 bases had no gene match. For the CDR3, the DNA is TGTGCCAGCGCAAGACTAGCGGGAGCCCCCCTAACCGGGGAGCTGTTTTTT. Amino acids: CASARLAGAPLTGELFF.

The rearrangement uses TRBV7-8 and TRBJ2-5; 8 bases agree with TRBD2. J gave up 5 bases and V 5 bases, and 7 bases lay outside the gene matches. Germline lookup yields CDR1 SGHVS and CDR2 FQNEAQ. This CDR3 has 14 amino acids. The CDR3 DNA reads as TGTGCCAGCAGCCCCCGGGAGGGGCGGGAGACCCAGTACTTC. This gives the protein CASSPREGRETQYF.

The chain couples TRBV7-8 to TRBJ2-5; 10 positions agree with TRBD1. Looked up from germline, CDR1 is SGHVS and CDR2 is FQNEAQ. Losses at the gene ends were 2 bases for V and 5 bases for J; bases not matched to a gene: 8. This CDR3 is built from 16 residues. DNA for the CDR3: TGTGCCAGCAGCTTATTGGCCGGGACAGGGGTGGAGACCCAGTACTTC. This translates into CASSLLAGTGVETQYF.

In its sample, this clone was seen a few times. The chain joins TRBV11-2 to TRBJ1-1; D call uncertain. The V and J ends lost 4 bases and 1 base respectively, with 10 bases between them. The CDR3 has 14 amino acids. The germline CDR1 and CDR2 sequences are SGHAT and FQNNGV. The DNA of the CDR3 is TGTGCCAGCAGCTCGGGTTACTCGAACACTGAAGCTTTCTTT. Its protein is CASSSGYSNTEAFF.

The chain employs TRBV28 and TRBJ2-1, with no clear D. V lost 4 bases, J lost 4 bases, and 5 bases lay in between. The CDR3 sequence is 12 residues long. Germline V lookup: CDR1 MDHEN, CDR2 SYDVKM. The CDR3 DNA reads TGTGCCAGCAGTTATGAGTACAATGAGCAGTTCTTC. Translation: CASSYEYNEQFF.

This clone appeared a few times. The CDR3 sequence is CASSILTSGRERGTYNEQFF. Written as DNA, the CDR3 is TGTGCCAGCAGCATCTTGACTAGCGGGAGAGAGAGGGGGACCTACAATGAGCAGTTCTTC. The rearrangement joins TRBV7-9 to TRBJ2-1, with 12 bases identical to TRBD2. J gave up 2 bases and V 5 bases, and 16 bases lay outside the gene matches. The CDR3 spans 20 residues. Germline CDR1 SEHNR, CDR2 FQNEAQ (reference sequence).

CDR3 nucleotides: TGTGCCAGCAGTTTAGAACTAGCAGACACAGATACGCAGTATTTT. This gives the protein CASSLELADTDTQYF. The V call is TRBV28, the J call TRBJ2-3; tentatively, D is TRBD2 (6 bases). There are 15 residues in the CDR3. V was shortened by 2 bases and J by 2 bases, with 11 bases between the two germline ends. Germline V CDR1 and CDR2: MDHEN, SYDVKM.

With respect to this clone: An end of the junction differs from the germline gene, which may be a read error. The chain carries TRBV7-7 and TRBJ2-1, with a weak D call TRBD2 (6 bases). From germline, CDR1 is SSHAT and CDR2 FNYEAQ (reference sequence). CDR3 length: 15 amino acids. CDR3 amino acids: CASSLNREDGNEQFF. The CDR3 nucleotides read TGTGCTAGCAGCTTAAATAGGGAGGACGGCAATGAGCAGTTCTTC.

The CDR3 reads CASGLSGQGANEQFF. CDR3 nucleotide sequence: TGTGCCAGCGGCTTGTCTGGACAGGGTGCCAATGAGCAGTTCTTC. The V and J genes are TRBV6-4 and TRBJ2-1, with TRBD1 identical over 8 bases. V was pared by 8 bases and J by 6 bases, with 12 bases of the junction left unmatched. The CDR3 covers 15 residues. Germline V gives CDR1 MRHNA, CDR2 SNTAGT.

The V and J genes are TRBV10-3 and TRBJ2-2, with 12 bases fitting TRBD2. The length of the CDR3 is 17 residues. Germline V gives CDR1 ENHRY, CDR2 SYGVKD. Trimming at V came to 7 bases and at J to 6 bases, leaving 12 bases not matched to a gene. The CDR3 coding sequence is TGTGCCATCACCCCAGGAGGGACTAGCGGGTCCTCCGGGGAGCTGTTTTTT. Amino acid sequence: CAITPGGTSGSSGELFF.

Only one count was recorded for this clone. In DNA form, the CDR3 reads TGTGCCAGCAGCCTTGACAGGAGAACTGAAGCTTTCTTT. Protein: CASSLDRRTEAFF. The rearrangement uses TRBV7-9 and TRBJ1-1, with D possibly matching TRBD1 (6 bases). Germline-derived CDR1 and CDR2 are SEHNR and FQNEAQ (reference sequence). The CDR3 totals 13 residues. V was pared by 5 bases and J by 5 bases, with 12 bases between.

This chain uses TRBV12-3 or TRBV12-4 with TRBJ2-7; D possibly corresponds to TRBD2 (5 bases). Trimming removed 3 bases at V and 2 bases at J, with 5 bases between. The CDR3 is 12 amino acids. CDR3 bases: TGTGCCAGCAGTTTCGGGACCTACGAGCAGTACTTC. Residues: CASSFGTYEQYF.

The chain carries TRBV5-8 and TRBJ1-2; TRBD1 agrees at 9 bases. This CDR3 is 15 amino acids long. The germline V gene has CDR1 SGHTS and CDR2 YDEGEE. V lost 4 bases, J lost 5 bases, and 9 bases stayed unmatched. The CDR3 here is CASSPGTGSYYGYTF. The CDR3 bases are TGTGCCAGCAGCCCCGGGACAGGGTCGTATTATGGCTACACCTTC.

The chain is built from TRBV11-2 and TRBJ2-7, with D possibly being TRBD2 (6 bases). V lost 0 bases to trimming and J lost 4 bases, with 13 bases between them. Germline values: CDR1 SGHAT, CDR2 FQNNGV. This CDR3 is built from 15 residues. Written as DNA, the CDR3 is TGTGCCAGCAGCTTAGATCTTGCGGGAACGTACGAGCAGTACTTC. It translates to CASSLDLAGTYEQYF.

CDR3: CASSLDVRDTQYF. The DNA of the CDR3 is TGTGCCAGCAGCTTAGATGTGCGCGATACGCAGTATTTT. The rearrangement uses TRBV7-9 and TRBJ2-3; D call uncertain. This CDR3 comprises 13 residues. V lost 1 base and J lost 6, with 8 bases in between. The germline gives CDR1 SEHNR, CDR2 FQNEAQ (reference sequence).

The chain has TRBV6-5 and TRBJ1-6; TRBD1 aligns across 9 bases. CDR3 length: 14 amino acids. Germline trimming cut 6 bases from V and 9 bases from J; bases unmatched to any gene: 6. Germline V gives CDR1 MNHEY, CDR2 SVGAGI. The CDR3 loop reads CASRFGQGFSPLHF. CDR3 bases: TGTGCCAGCAGGTTCGGACAGGGGTTTTCACCCCTCCACTTT.

This chain uses TRBV4-2 with TRBJ2-7; a possible D gene is TRBD2 (6 bases). The CDR3 runs 16 residues. Trimming cost V 0 bases and J 3 bases, with 15 bases left between them. CDR1 LGHNA and CDR2 YNFKEQ come from the germline V gene. Written as DNA, the CDR3 is TGTGCCAGCAGCCAAGATCCCGGCGGGACCTTCTACGAGCAGTACTTC. It yields the protein CASSQDPGGTFYEQYF.

The chain has TRBV11-2 and TRBJ1-2; D not certain. Germline CDR1 reads SGHAT; CDR2 reads FQNNGV. V was shortened by 5 bases and J by 1 base, with 8 bases between the two germline ends. The CDR3 sequence is 13 residues long. The DNA of the CDR3 is TGTGCCAGCAGCACCGACATTAACTATGGCTACACCTTC. Protein product: CASSTDINYGYTF. The variable domain in full, with the rest retrieved from reference TRBV11-2 and TRBJ1-2, is EAGVAQSPRYKIIEKRQSVAFWCNPISGHATLYWYQQILGQGPKLLIQFQNNGVVDDSQLPKDRFSAERLKGVDSTLKIQPAKLEDSAVYLCASSTDINYGYTFGSGTRLTVV.